Shown below are 6 T cell receptor beta chains from a single sample sequenced in a study of T-cell reconstitution after alpha-beta-depleted transplantation in children. Preparing the TCRbeta library involved the use of unique molecular identifiers. TCRdb reprocessed the PCR reads with MiXCR, giving one entry per CDR3 protein. In the table there are 500,000 to 750,000 distinct CDR3 sequences, roughly a quarter of which are singletons. The sequences come from PBMCs, collected before TCRalphabeta/CD19-depleted stem cell transplant. These receptors originate from a boy younger than two with Wiskott-Aldrich syndrome, due to receive a stem cell transplant.

The sample holds a few counts of this clonotype. The gene calls are TRBV20-1 and TRBJ2-7; possibly TRBD2 for D (6 bases). Trimming cost V 3 bases and J 2 bases, with 14 bases left between them. The CDR3 covers 14 residues. Germline loops: CDR1 DFQATT, CDR2 SNEGSKA (reference sequence). CDR3 DNA: TGCAGTGCTAGCGACTCTAGCGAGACCTACGAGCAGTACTTC. The encoded protein is CSASDSSETYEQYF.

This clonotype was counted only a few times. V usage is TRBV9 and J usage is TRBJ2-1, with D perhaps TRBD1 (6 bases). With 4 bases removed from V and 6 bases from J, the gap between germline ends came to 17 bases. CDR3 length equals 15 residues. Germline-derived CDR1 and CDR2 are SGDLS and YYNGEE. The chain's CDR3 is CASSPVTRGGNEQFF. DNA for the CDR3: TGTGCCAGCAGCCCCGTCACTAGAGGGGGCAATGAGCAGTTCTTC. Complete variable domain (other parts from reference TRBV9 and TRBJ2-1): DSGVTQTPKHLITATGQRVTLRCSPRSGDLSVYWYQQSLDQGLQFLIQYYNGEERAKGNILERFSAQQFPDLHSELNLSSLELGDSALYFCASSPVTRGGNEQFFGPGTRLTVL.

V usage is TRBV5-1 and J usage is TRBJ2-3; TRBD2 matches 7 bases. This CDR3 is built from 15 residues. The trim removed 0 bases at V and 3 bases at J, leaving 4 bases unmatched. The germline CDR1 and CDR2 sequences are SGHRS and YFSETQ. DNA of the CDR3: TGCGCCAGCAGCTTGGGGACTAGTGAAACAGATACGCAGTATTTT. It codes for CASSLGTSETDTQYF.

This clonotype was counted a few times. This chain joins TRBV6-1 and TRBJ1-2; perhaps TRBD1 as D (5 bases). Germline lookup yields CDR1 MNHNS and CDR2 SASEGT. CDR3 length: 15 amino acids. Deletions cut 0 bases from V and 3 bases from J, with 11 bases between. The CDR3 region has the DNA TGTGCCAGCAGTGAAGCTCCAGGGCAGCACTATGGCTACACCTTC. It translates to CASSEAPGQHYGYTF.

The chain joins TRBV14 to TRBJ2-5, with 7 bases that match TRBD2. From germline, CDR1 is SGHDN and CDR2 FVKESK. Losses at the gene ends were 2 bases for V and 1 base for J; bases not matched to a gene: 7. This CDR3 has 16 residues. The CDR3 here is CASSQRGRAVQETQYF. The CDR3 coding sequence is TGTGCCAGCAGCCAACGGGGGAGGGCCGTCCAAGAGACCCAGTACTTC.

This clonotype was seen a few times. The chain has TRBV6-2 or TRBV6-3 and TRBJ2-5; 11 nucleotides match TRBD2. The germline V gene encodes CDR1 MNHEY and CDR2 SVGEGT. This CDR3 comprises 16 residues. V gave up 7 bases and J gave up 0 bases; unmatched junction bases: 7. The CDR3 DNA reads TGTGCCAGCAAAGGACTAGCGGGCTCGTACCAAGAGACCCAGTACTTC. Protein sequence: CASKGLAGSYQETQYF.